These T cell receptor beta chains were read from a single sample in a study of Graves' ophthalmopathy and Graves' hyperthyroidism. TCRdb passed the multiplex PCR reads through MiXCR, listing each CDR3 protein once. The top ten clones hold about 3.3% of a sample with 600,000 to 700,000 distinct CDR3 sequences, over 40% of them seen once. The source material was peripheral blood. The receptors were gathered from an adult man with Graves' ophthalmopathy. Each CDR3 is given with its conserved first and last residue. A D gene is named only where the DNA matches it firmly. Clone sizes are given selectively: once, few, many, or a class where the clone is expanded.

>.|TRBJ1-5|TRBV20-1|many
CSARDPAGNQPQHF
TGCAGTGCTAGAGATCCGGCAGGGAATCAGCCCCAGCATTTT
>.|TRBJ1-2|TRBV3-1|few
CASSQDSLYGYTF
TGTGCCAGCAGCCAAGACAGTCTCTATGGCTACACCTTC
>.|TRBJ2-3|TRBV7-9|.
CASSPRGGADTQYF
TGTGCCAGCAGCCCACGTGGCGGGGCAGATACGCAGTATTTT
>.|TRBJ1-2|TRBV7-8|many
CASSLGGGDGYTF
TGTGCCAGCAGCTTAGGGGGAGGGGATGGCTACACCTTC
>.|TRBJ2-5|TRBV6-5|.
CASSYSPVETQYF
TGTGCCAGCAGTTACTCTCCTGTAGAGACCCAGTACTTC
>.|TRBJ2-3|TRBV7-2|few
CASSTPGADTQYF
TGTGCCAGCAGCACACCAGGGGCAGATACGCAGTATTTT
>TRBD1|TRBJ1-2|TRBV20-1|many
CSAIPGDSSYGYTF
TGCAGTGCCATACCGGGGGACAGCTCATATGGCTACACCTTC
>TRBD2|TRBJ2-7|TRBV19|few
CASSIDLHSGGVYEQYF
TGTGCCAGTAGTATAGATCTTCATAGCGGGGGTGTCTACGAGCAGTACTTC
>.|TRBJ1-2|TRBV4-1|many
CASSPIVTGGSYGYTF
TGCGCCAGCAGCCCCATAGTGACCGGGGGATCCTATGGCTACACCTTC
>.|TRBJ2-6|TRBV6-6|.
CASSYPTRYTEAF
TGTGCCAGCAGTTACCCCACGAGGTACACTGAAGCTTTC
>.|TRBJ2-5|TRBV20-1|many
CSAQGDRSRQETQYF
TGCAGTGCTCAAGGTGACAGATCTCGCCAAGAGACCCAGTACTTC
>TRBD1|TRBJ1-4|TRBV7-8|.
CTSSLPRTGLQKLFF
TGTACCAGCAGCTTGCCGCGGACAGGGTTGCAAAAACTGTTTTTT
>.|TRBJ1-6|TRBV12-3/TRBV12-4|.
CASSLAGEGGLPPPHF
TGTGCCAGCAGTTTAGCGGGGGAGGGCGGCCTGCCACCCCCCCACTTT
>.|TRBJ1-1|TRBV15|many
CATWDQSKAFF
TGTGCCACCTGGGACCAGTCAAAAGCTTTCTTT
>.|TRBJ2-6|TRBV7-2|many
CASRKAGGANVLTF
TGTGCCAGCAGGAAGGCGGGCGGGGCCAACGTCCTGACTTTC
>.|TRBJ1-3|TRBV4-1|.
CASSQEQGFGFAIYF
TGCGCCAGCAGCCAAGAACAGGGCTTTGGATTCGCCATATATTTT
>.|TRBJ1-2|TRBV10-3|.
CAISLIQEAGYTF
TGTGCCATCAGCCTTATACAGGAGGCTGGCTACACCTTC
>.|TRBJ2-2|TRBV11-2|many
CASSIDRVLTGELFF
TGTGCCAGCAGCATCGATCGGGTTCTAACCGGGGAGCTGTTTTTT
>.|TRBJ2-2|TRBV29-1|.
CSVGALRAGRTGELFF
TGCAGCGTTGGGGCTTTGCGGGCAGGACGGACCGGGGAGCTGTTTTTT
>.|TRBJ1-5|TRBV2|many
CASNREAPAQPQHF
TGTGCCAGCAACAGGGAGGCACCGGCTCAGCCCCAGCATTTT
>.|TRBJ2-7|TRBV12-3/TRBV12-4|many
CASSFGKGHLSYEQYF
TGTGCCAGCAGTTTCGGGAAGGGGCACCTCTCCTACGAGCAGTACTTC
>.|TRBJ1-6|TRBV2|.
CASSELAGKGSAHF
TGTGCCAGCAGTGAGTTGGCAGGGAAGGGGTCGGCCCACTTT
>.|TRBJ1-1|TRBV12-5|.
CASSSSGMNTEAFF
TGTGCCAGCAGTTCGTCGGGGATGAACACTGAAGCTTTCTTT
>TRBD2|TRBJ2-7|TRBV7-9|.
CASTSGSSYEQYF
TGTGCCAGCACTAGCGGGAGCTCCTACGAGCAGTACTTC
>.|TRBJ2-3|TRBV29-1|few
CSVGLFDTQYF
TGCAGCGTTGGGTTATTCGATACGCAGTATTTT
>TRBD1|TRBJ1-5|TRBV7-9|.
CASSPPGQGDGQPQHF
TGTGCCAGCTCACCGCCGGGACAGGGAGATGGTCAGCCCCAGCATTTT
>TRBD2|TRBJ2-7|TRBV7-2|.
CASSQRGGGEQYF
TGTGCCAGCAGCCAACGGGGGGGGGGGGAGCAGTACTTC
>.|TRBJ2-7|TRBV9|many
CASSVQEVSYEQYF
TGTGCCAGCAGCGTTCAGGAGGTCTCCTACGAGCAGTACTTC
>.|TRBJ2-5|TRBV29-1|.
CSVDAGTPKETQYF
TGCAGCGTAGACGCCGGGACACCTAAAGAGACCCAGTACTTC
>.|TRBJ2-7|TRBV2|few
CASMGWAYEQYF
TGTGCCAGCATGGGTTGGGCCTACGAGCAGTACTTC
>.|TRBJ1-1|TRBV6-5|.
CASSRPGTAGTEAFF
TGTGCCAGCAGCCGACCCGGGACGGCGGGCACTGAAGCTTTCTTT
>.|TRBJ1-6|TRBV7-9|few
CASSQDYGRINSPLHF
TGTGCCAGCAGCCAAGATTACGGCAGAATTAATTCACCCCTCCACTTT
>TRBD1|TRBJ1-2|TRBV25-1|.
CARVLRQGGGGYTF
TGTGCTAGAGTCTTAAGACAGGGAGGGGGGGGCTACACCTTC
>.|TRBJ1-6|TRBV5-4|.
CASSRSWAGADSPLHF
TGTGCCAGCAGCCGGAGTTGGGCGGGGGCGGATTCACCCCTCCACTTT
>.|TRBJ2-5|TRBV29-1|many
CSVATFGPGETQYF
TGCAGCGTTGCTACCTTTGGACCGGGAGAGACCCAGTACTTC
>.|TRBJ1-2|TRBV2|many
CASSVPNGRYGYTF
TGTGCCAGCAGTGTGCCGAACGGACGCTATGGCTACACCTTC
>TRBD2|TRBJ2-5|TRBV3-1|.
CASSQILAGGKETQYF
TGTGCCAGCAGCCAAATTCTGGCGGGAGGGAAGGAGACCCAGTACTTC
>.|TRBJ1-5|TRBV7-2|many
CASSLVESGSGQPQHF
TGTGCCAGCAGCTTAGTAGAATCAGGGTCCGGGCAGCCCCAGCATTTT
>.|TRBJ2-2|TRBV19|.
CASSIDSGANTGELFF
TGTGCCAGTAGTATAGATTCTGGGGCGAACACCGGGGAGCTGTTTTTT
>.|TRBJ2-3|TRBV7-4|.
CASSLSLWAHSTDTQYF
TGTGCCAGCAGCTTATCTTTGTGGGCCCACAGCACAGATACGCAGTATTTT
>.|TRBJ1-2|TRBV12-5|few
CASGSDLGVTSYGYTF
TGTGCTAGTGGTTCCGACTTGGGGGTGACCTCCTATGGCTACACCTTC
>TRBD1|TRBJ1-5|TRBV10-3|few
CASSSTGGGNQPQHF
TGTGCCAGCAGTTCGACAGGGGGTGGCAATCAGCCCCAGCATTTT
>.|TRBJ2-2|TRBV21-1|.
CASSRTGQVGELFF
TGTGCCAGCAGCAGGACAGGGCAGGTCGGGGAGCTGTTTTTT
>TRBD1|TRBJ2-5|TRBV7-2|many
CASSADRAWETQYF
TGTGCCAGCAGCGCTGACAGGGCGTGGGAGACCCAGTACTTC
>.|TRBJ2-7|TRBV30|once
CAWSGGVTYEQYF
TGTGCCTGGAGTGGAGGGGTCACCTACGAGCAGTACTTC
>.|TRBJ2-6|TRBV10-3|once
CAISEGALEPGANVLTF
TGTGCCATCAGTGAGGGGGCCCTAGAACCCGGGGCCAACGTCCTGACTTTC
>.|TRBJ1-3|TRBV2|.
CARDSGGSSGNTIYF
TGTGCCAGAGATAGCGGGGGGAGCTCTGGAAACACCATATATTTT
>.|TRBJ1-4|TRBV10-3|many
CAISLGRDGEKLFF
TGTGCCATCAGTCTGGGCAGGGACGGGGAAAAACTGTTTTTT
>TRBD1|TRBJ1-6|TRBV25-1|.
CASREGETGNSPLHF
TGTGCCAGCAGAGAAGGCGAGACAGGGAATTCACCCCTCCACTTT
>.|TRBJ2-7|TRBV7-9|many
CASSLAGRGGEQYF
TGTGCCAGCAGCTTAGCGGGGCGGGGAGGAGAGCAGTACTTC
>TRBD2|TRBJ2-7|TRBV19|few
CASSTQSTIGTRYEQYF
TGTGCCAGTAGTACCCAGAGTACGATCGGGACTAGATACGAGCAGTACTTC
>TRBD1|TRBJ2-2|TRBV11-1|.
CASSPNAGTANTGELFF
TGTGCCAGCTCACCAAACGCCGGGACAGCGAACACCGGGGAGCTGTTTTTT
>.|TRBJ2-5|TRBV11-2|.
CASFHGGQETQYF
TGTGCCAGCTTTCACGGTGGGCAAGAGACCCAGTACTTC
>.|TRBJ2-6|TRBV9|.
CASSGKSGFSGANVPTF
TGTGCCAGCAGCGGAAAATCAGGGTTCTCTGGGGCCAACGTCCCGACTTTC